This T cell receptor beta chain was identified during a study of T cells after yellow fever vaccination. Trimming shortened V by 1 base and J by 3 bases, and 15 bases separated the two germline ends. The germline gives CDR1 SEHNR, CDR2 FQNEAQ (reference sequence). The CDR3 has 17 residues. In making TCR cDNA, 5'RACE template switching added a universal primer site and UMIs to it. One entry per CDR3 protein results from TCRdb running MiXCR on the 5' RACE reads. The table records under 550,000 distinct CDR3 sequences, 21% of them present only once. This clonotype has just a few counts. The sample was PBMCs, taken less than 25 days after the first yellow fever vaccination. The chain recombines TRBV7-9 with TRBJ1-4; possibly TRBD1 for D (5 bases). The clonotype originates from a man aged 18 to 30 who received the YFV17D yellow fever vaccine. In nucleotides, the CDR3 is TGTGCCAGCAGCTTAGTCGCAGGGAAAGAGGCTAATGAAAAACTGTTTTTT. This sequence encodes CASSLVAGKEANEKLFF.